These 21 T cell receptor beta chains originate from one sample sequenced in a study of blood T cell repertoires in COVID-19. TCRdb's copy holds only in-frame clones and misses some; the assay was immunoSEQ multiplex PCR. The data contain about 160,000 clones, approximately 91% of them singletons. The sequenced sample was peripheral blood. Receptors originate from a man aged 18 to 30 with acute or convalescent COVID-19.

This clone has just one count. V usage is TRBV11-2 and J usage is TRBJ1-2; 9 bases line up with TRBD1. Looked up from germline, CDR1 is SGHAT and CDR2 is FQNNGV. This CDR3 is built from 16 residues. The junction had 9 bases not matched to a gene; V was cut back by 5 bases and J by 2 bases. In nucleotides, the CDR3 is TGTGCCAGCAGCCTCCAAGGACAGGGGACAAACTATGGCTACACCTTC. It translates to CASSLQGQGTNYGYTF.

This clone was found once. The chain recombines TRBV19 with TRBJ1-5, with 7 positions matching TRBD1. The CDR3 consists of 16 residues. After removal of 4 bases from V and 6 bases from J, the junction contained 12 bases not matched to a gene. Germline assignment: CDR1 LNHDA and CDR2 SQIVND (reference sequence). CDR3 in DNA: TGTGCCAGTAGTACCCGACAGGGACCCCTTGGTCAGCCCCAGCATTTT. Protein product: CASSTRQGPLGQPQHF.

V and J are TRBV30 and TRBJ2-7; 7 bases map to TRBD2. V dropped 2 bases and J dropped 1; count of bases not matched to a gene: 8. The germline CDR1 and CDR2 sequences are GTSNPN and SVGIG (reference sequence). CDR3 length: 15 amino acids. The CDR3 DNA reads as TGTGCCTGGAGTTCTCCGGGACTAAAGTCCTACGAGCAGTACTTC. Its protein product is CAWSSPGLKSYEQYF.

The chain employs TRBV29-1 and TRBJ1-1; 9 bases agree with TRBD1. The V gene end was trimmed by 5 bases and the J gene end by 6 bases; junction bases not matched to a gene: 10. The germline V gene has CDR1 SQVTM and CDR2 ANQGSEA. This CDR3 region has 14 residues. The CDR3 coding sequence is TGCAGCGTTAAACCGGGACAGGGTGCCGCTGAAGCTTTCTTT. Translating it yields CSVKPGQGAAEAFF.

The chain combines TRBV18 with TRBJ2-5; 11 bases line up with TRBD2. This CDR3 has 16 residues. CDR1 and CDR2 from the germline V gene are KGHSH and LQKENI. Trimming removed 3 bases from V and 1 base from J; junction bases left unmatched: 4. CDR3 in amino acids: CASSPLAGGTQETQYF. The CDR3, as DNA: TGTGCCAGCTCACCCCTAGCGGGGGGAACCCAAGAGACCCAGTACTTC.

The chain is built from TRBV20-1 and TRBJ1-6; D possibly corresponds to TRBD1 (5 bases). Germline-derived CDR1 and CDR2 are DFQATT and SNEGSKA (reference sequence). V was cut by 7 bases and J by 18 bases, with 19 bases left in between. This CDR3 region has 11 residues. CDR3 nucleotide sequence: TGCAGTGGCTCGTCGGCTCAGGGCCGCCACTTT. Translating gives CSGSSAQGRHF.

This chain uses TRBV5-5 with TRBJ1-2; D uncertain. Germline assignment: CDR1 SGHKS and CDR2 YYEKEE (reference sequence). Trimming cost V 4 bases and J 1 base, with 17 bases left between them. This CDR3 contains 16 residues. The CDR3 DNA reads TGTGCCAGCAGCATGAACGCTGTAGTACTTAACTATGGCTACACCTTC. Amino acids: CASSMNAVVLNYGYTF.

This chain joins TRBV18 and TRBJ1-5; D not certain. Trimming removed 5 bases from V and 6 bases from J, with 8 bases in between. This CDR3 region has 12 residues. CDR1 and CDR2 (germline): KGHSH, LQKENI. The CDR3 is CASSTGGQPQHF. As DNA, the CDR3 is TGTGCCAGCTCAACGGGAGGTCAGCCCCAGCATTTT.

This chain uses TRBV18 with TRBJ1-5, with D possibly TRBD1 on 6 matching bases. With 3 bases removed from V and 0 bases from J, the gap between germline ends came to 9 bases. Germline V lookup: CDR1 KGHSH, CDR2 LQKENI. The CDR3 runs 15 residues. CDR3: CASSPDSLSNQPQHF. The CDR3 region has the DNA TGTGCCAGCTCACCGGACAGTCTTAGCAATCAGCCCCAGCATTTT.

This clone was picked up one time. The chain uses TRBV27 and TRBJ1-1; TRBD1 agrees at 10 bases. Germline V gene sequence: CDR1 MNHEY, CDR2 SMNVEV (reference sequence). CDR3 length equals 18 residues. With 5 bases clipped from V and 10 bases from J, the junction kept 22 bases outside the gene matches. CDR3 sequence (DNA): TGTGCCAGCAGTCCTTCAGACAGGGGGCAGAGGCGAGGGCCTGGAGCTTTCTTT. Encoded protein: CASSPSDRGQRRGPGAFF.

The chain links TRBV5-1 to TRBJ1-1; D perhaps matches TRBD1 (5 bases). Trimming took off 0 bases at V and 1 base at J, with 13 bases between the two ends. This CDR3 region has 16 residues. Germline V gives CDR1 SGHRS, CDR2 YFSETQ. This CDR3 is CASSLGSQAPNTEAFF. Here the CDR3 DNA reads TGCGCCAGCAGCTTGGGATCACAGGCCCCGAACACTGAAGCTTTCTTT.

The chain links TRBV5-5 to TRBJ2-2; TRBD2 aligns across 11 bases. The CDR3 runs to 18 residues. CDR1 is SGHKS and CDR2 is YYEKEE in the germline V gene (reference sequence). V shed 0 bases and J 5 bases; nucleotides not matched to a gene: 9. CDR3 in amino acids: CASSLAASGGIGTGELFF. As DNA, the CDR3 is TGTGCCAGCAGCTTGGCAGCTAGCGGGGGGATAGGAACCGGGGAGCTGTTTTTT.

This clone was seen just once. V and J are TRBV6-5 and TRBJ1-4; no firm D call. V lost 6 bases and J 0 bases, leaving 11 bases between the germline ends. There are 15 residues in the CDR3. Germline lookup yields CDR1 MNHEY and CDR2 SVGAGI. CDR3 DNA: TGTGCCAGCAGCCGGGAGGGTGCAACTAATGAAAAACTGTTTTTT. It specifies CASSREGATNEKLFF.

The gene calls are TRBV15 and TRBJ1-3, with 7 bases aligning to TRBD1. CDR1 is LNHNV and CDR2 is YYDKDF in the germline V gene (reference sequence). Losses at the gene ends were 0 bases for V and 4 bases for J; bases not matched to a gene: 15. This CDR3 has 19 amino acids. The CDR3 sequence is CATSRDYSERGQQGNTIYF. Here the CDR3 DNA reads TGTGCCACCAGCAGAGATTACTCCGAAAGGGGGCAGCAAGGAAACACCATATATTTT. Full variable domain (rest looked up from reference TRBV15 and TRBJ1-3): DAMVIQNPRYQVTQFGKPVTLSCSQTLNHNVMYWYQQKSSQAPKLLFHYYDKDFNNEADTPDNFQSRRPNTSFCFLDIRSPGLGDTAMYLCATSRDYSERGQQGNTIYFGEGSWLTVV.

Concerning this clone: Additional DNA sequences in this sample encode the identical CDR3. J is TRBJ1-2 and V is TRBV12-3 or TRBV12-4, with D possibly TRBD1 on 5 matching bases. The CDR3 spans 12 residues. With 4 bases removed from V and 6 bases from J, the gap between germline ends came to 9 bases. The CDR3: CASSSQGNGYTF. The CDR3 bases are TGTGCCAGCAGTTCCCAGGGAAATGGCTACACCTTC.

This clone is a singleton in its sample. The rearrangement joins TRBV7-9 to TRBJ1-3, with 8 bases lining up with TRBD1. Per germline, CDR1 SEHNR and CDR2 FQNEAQ (reference sequence). The CDR3 extends over 18 amino acids. After removal of 5 bases from V and 0 bases from J, the junction contained 12 bases not matched to a gene. The CDR3 is CASSRGTGGTTSGNTIYF. In DNA form, the CDR3 reads TGTGCCAGCAGCCGTGGGACAGGCGGGACAACCTCTGGAAACACCATATATTTT.

The rearrangement links TRBV29-1 to TRBJ1-1, with 7 bases fitting TRBD1. Germline V gene lookup returns CDR1 SQVTM and CDR2 ANQGSEA. Trimming cost V 0 bases and J 7 bases; bases outside gene matches: 11. CDR3 length: 15 residues. CDR3 nucleotide sequence: TGCAGCGTTGAAGATATTGAGGGGGCGGAGGGTGAAGCTTTCTTT. Translated: CSVEDIEGAEGEAFF.

This clone was counted between two and nine times. V and J are TRBV5-1 and TRBJ2-2; D unresolved. CDR1 SGHRS and CDR2 YFSETQ come from the germline V gene. The CDR3 consists of 17 residues. Trimming took 4 bases from V and 0 from J, leaving 16 bases between them. In DNA, the CDR3 is TGCGCCAGCAGCCCGGGTTTGGGTCGATCGAACACCGGGGAGCTGTTTTTT. Its protein is CASSPGLGRSNTGELFF.

This sequence joins TRBV29-1 and TRBJ1-1, with D perhaps matching TRBD1 (6 bases). The CDR3 has 14 amino acids. Trimming took off 6 bases at V and 0 bases at J, with 14 bases between the two ends. From germline, CDR1 is SQVTM and CDR2 ANQGSEA. The chain's CDR3 is CSVKPGQMNTEAFF. CDR3 DNA sequence: TGCAGCGTGAAACCGGGACAAATGAACACTGAAGCTTTCTTT.

This clone has just one count. The chain employs TRBV5-6 and TRBJ1-1; perhaps TRBD1 as D (6 bases). The CDR3 sequence is 14 residues long. V was pared by 3 bases and J by 4 bases, with 13 bases between. In germline, CDR1 is SGHDT, CDR2 YYEEEE. The CDR3 spells CASSSPTGLTEAFF. Here the CDR3 DNA reads TGTGCCAGCAGCTCACCCACAGGGCTCACTGAAGCTTTCTTT.

The chain has TRBV5-1 and TRBJ2-5; 9 bases are shared with TRBD2. This CDR3 has 17 amino acids. The trim removed 1 base at V and 4 bases at J, leaving 11 bases unmatched. Germline V gene data show CDR1 as SGHRS and CDR2 as YFSETQ. The CDR3 DNA follows: TGCGCCAGCAGCTTGTCTCCAGGTAGCGGGGGCTCAGAGACCCAGTACTTC. Residues: CASSLSPGSGGSETQYF.